These T cell receptor beta chains were read from a single sample in a study of blood T cell repertoires in COVID-19. Repertoires were generated with immunoSEQ multiplex PCR, while TCRdb's copy carries only in-frame clones and drops some. Of 120,000 or so clones listed, 60% to 80% were seen once; the top ten hold 16%. Sample: peripheral blood. These receptors were obtained from a woman of 80 years or more with active or convalescent COVID-19. CDR3s include the opening cysteine and the closing phenylalanine or tryptophan. The order of the fields is clone size, J gene, D gene, V gene, CDR3 DNA, CDR3 protein. A D gene is named only where the DNA matches it firmly. Size is stated for part of the rows, as once, few or many counts, or as a class when the clone is expanded.

clone size: NA
J gene: TRBJ2-2
D gene: NA
V gene: TRBV2
CDR3 DNA: TGTGCCAGCGACAAGAACACCGGGGAGCTGTTTTTT
CDR3 protein: CASDKNTGELFF

clone size: NA
J gene: TRBJ1-3
D gene: TRBD1
V gene: TRBV25-1
CDR3 DNA: TGTGCCAGCAGTGTGACAGGGGCCTCTGGAAACACCATATATTTT
CDR3 protein: CASSVTGASGNTIYF

clone size: NA
J gene: TRBJ1-2
D gene: TRBD1
V gene: TRBV2
CDR3 DNA: TGTGCCAGCAGTTCAGGGGGCGGTCGCTATGGCTACACCTTC
CDR3 protein: CASSSGGGRYGYTF

clone size: many
J gene: TRBJ2-1
D gene: NA
V gene: TRBV2
CDR3 DNA: TGTGCCAGCAGTGGGGGACTCCCAAACTCCTACAATGAGCAGTTCTTC
CDR3 protein: CASSGGLPNSYNEQFF

clone size: NA
J gene: TRBJ2-3
D gene: NA
V gene: TRBV5-1
CDR3 DNA: TGCGCCAGCAGCTACGGTTTCACAGATACGCAGTATTTT
CDR3 protein: CASSYGFTDTQYF

clone size: NA
J gene: TRBJ1-4
D gene: TRBD1
V gene: TRBV18
CDR3 DNA: TGTGCCAGCTCACCACGGACAGGGACGAATGAAAAACTGTTTTTT
CDR3 protein: CASSPRTGTNEKLFF

clone size: NA
J gene: TRBJ2-2
D gene: NA
V gene: TRBV5-4
CDR3 DNA: TGTGCCACCCAAGGGGCCGGGGAGCTGTTTTTT
CDR3 protein: CATQGAGELFF

clone size: few
J gene: TRBJ1-2
D gene: NA
V gene: TRBV12-3/TRBV12-4
CDR3 DNA: TGTGCCAGCAGTTTTTACCAGTATGGCTACACCTTC
CDR3 protein: CASSFYQYGYTF

clone size: NA
J gene: TRBJ2-1
D gene: TRBD1
V gene: TRBV19
CDR3 DNA: TGTGCCAGTAGTATGGGACAGAGCTCCTACAATGAGCAGTTCTTC
CDR3 protein: CASSMGQSSYNEQFF

clone size: few
J gene: TRBJ2-1
D gene: NA
V gene: TRBV12-2
CDR3 DNA: TGTGCAAGTCGCTTTGAACCAAGGCTAGCATTGGATGAGCAGTTCTTC
CDR3 protein: CASRFEPRLALDEQFF

clone size: NA
J gene: TRBJ2-1
D gene: NA
V gene: TRBV5-6
CDR3 DNA: TGTGCCAGCAGCTTGGGGTCTAGAGACAATGAGCAGTTCTTC
CDR3 protein: CASSLGSRDNEQFF

clone size: once
J gene: TRBJ1-2
D gene: TRBD1
V gene: TRBV6-6
CDR3 DNA: TGTGCCAGCGGGGACAGGGTACACTATGGCTACACCTTC
CDR3 protein: CASGDRVHYGYTF

clone size: NA
J gene: TRBJ2-7
D gene: TRBD2
V gene: TRBV9
CDR3 DNA: TGTGCCAGCAGCGTCGGACTAGCGGTTCACACCTACGAGCAGTACTTC
CDR3 protein: CASSVGLAVHTYEQYF

clone size: NA
J gene: TRBJ1-1
D gene: NA
V gene: TRBV12-3/TRBV12-4
CDR3 DNA: TGTGCCAGCAGTTCTAGACTCACTGAAGCTTTCTTT
CDR3 protein: CASSSRLTEAFF

clone size: NA
J gene: TRBJ2-7
D gene: NA
V gene: TRBV7-2
CDR3 DNA: TGTGCCAGCAGCTCGCGACGGGAGAGTCCCTACGAGCAGTACTTC
CDR3 protein: CASSSRRESPYEQYF

clone size: NA
J gene: TRBJ2-3
D gene: TRBD2
V gene: TRBV15
CDR3 DNA: TGTGCCACCGCCCTTCTAGCGGGAGTAACAGATACGCAGTATTTT
CDR3 protein: CATALLAGVTDTQYF

clone size: NA
J gene: TRBJ2-2
D gene: NA
V gene: TRBV5-1
CDR3 DNA: TGCGCCAGCTCAGGCAACGGAGGGGTAACCGGGGAGCTGTTTTTT
CDR3 protein: CASSGNGGVTGELFF

clone size: NA
J gene: TRBJ1-1
D gene: NA
V gene: TRBV12-3/TRBV12-4
CDR3 DNA: TGTGCCAGCAGTTTAGCGCGGGGCACTGAAGCTTTCTTT
CDR3 protein: CASSLARGTEAFF

clone size: NA
J gene: TRBJ2-7
D gene: NA
V gene: TRBV27
CDR3 DNA: TGTGCCAGCAGCTTATTCGGCGGCCATGGCTACGAGCAGTACTTC
CDR3 protein: CASSLFGGHGYEQYF

clone size: NA
J gene: TRBJ2-3
D gene: TRBD2
V gene: TRBV30
CDR3 DNA: TGTGCCTGGAGCCGTAGGGCTAGCGGGTCTCTCAGAAGCACAGATACGCAGTATTTT
CDR3 protein: CAWSRRASGSLRSTDTQYF

clone size: NA
J gene: TRBJ2-5
D gene: NA
V gene: TRBV18
CDR3 DNA: TGTGCCAGCTCACCCTGGGACGGGGGAAAAGAGACCCAGTACTTC
CDR3 protein: CASSPWDGGKETQYF

clone size: NA
J gene: TRBJ1-2
D gene: TRBD1
V gene: TRBV7-9
CDR3 DNA: TGTGCCAGCAGCCCACAGGGGAACTATGGCTACACCTTC
CDR3 protein: CASSPQGNYGYTF

clone size: NA
J gene: TRBJ1-2
D gene: NA
V gene: TRBV19
CDR3 DNA: TGTGCCAGTAGTATAAGGGGTACGAACAGGGCCCAGTATGTCTACACCTTC
CDR3 protein: CASSIRGTNRAQYVYTF

clone size: NA
J gene: TRBJ1-5
D gene: NA
V gene: TRBV5-6
CDR3 DNA: TGTGCCAGCAGTAGACGGGGCAATCAGCCCCAGCATTTT
CDR3 protein: CASSRRGNQPQHF

clone size: NA
J gene: TRBJ2-5
D gene: NA
V gene: TRBV29-1
CDR3 DNA: TGCAGCGTTCTTATACAGGGCGGTAAAGAGACCCAGTACTTC
CDR3 protein: CSVLIQGGKETQYF

clone size: NA
J gene: TRBJ2-7
D gene: TRBD1
V gene: TRBV29-1
CDR3 DNA: TGCAGCGTTGTGGGGACAGAGACCTACGAGCAGTACTTC
CDR3 protein: CSVVGTETYEQYF

clone size: once
J gene: TRBJ2-3
D gene: TRBD2
V gene: TRBV10-2
CDR3 DNA: TGCGCCAGCAGTGAGAGACTAGCGGGAGGCACAGATACGCAGTATTTT
CDR3 protein: CASSERLAGGTDTQYF

clone size: NA
J gene: TRBJ1-1
D gene: NA
V gene: TRBV6-5
CDR3 DNA: TGTGCCAGCAGTAGGGCAGGCCAGGGTACTGAAGCTTTCTTT
CDR3 protein: CASSRAGQGTEAFF

clone size: few
J gene: TRBJ2-7
D gene: TRBD2
V gene: TRBV5-1
CDR3 DNA: TGCGCCAGCAGCTGGGGACTAGCGGGAGGCTACGAGCAGTACTTC
CDR3 protein: CASSWGLAGGYEQYF

clone size: NA
J gene: TRBJ1-2
D gene: TRBD1
V gene: TRBV19
CDR3 DNA: TGTGCCAGTACGACAGGGGATCGTCCCCTCGCCTTC
CDR3 protein: CASTTGDRPLAF

clone size: NA
J gene: TRBJ2-7
D gene: TRBD2
V gene: TRBV5-1
CDR3 DNA: TGCGCCAGCAGTCCAATGACTAGCGGCAGTTCCTACGAGCAGTACTTC
CDR3 protein: CASSPMTSGSSYEQYF

clone size: NA
J gene: TRBJ2-5
D gene: TRBD2
V gene: TRBV18
CDR3 DNA: TGTGCCAGCTCACCAATGGGACTAGCGGAGACCCAGTACTTC
CDR3 protein: CASSPMGLAETQYF

clone size: NA
J gene: TRBJ2-7
D gene: NA
V gene: TRBV2
CDR3 DNA: TGTGCCAGCAGCTGGGACTCCTCCTACGAGCAGTACTTC
CDR3 protein: CASSWDSSYEQYF

clone size: many
J gene: TRBJ2-7
D gene: TRBD2
V gene: TRBV7-3
CDR3 DNA: TGTGCCAGCAGCCGCAGCGGGAGGGGTGGCGAGCAGTACTTC
CDR3 protein: CASSRSGRGGEQYF

clone size: NA
J gene: TRBJ1-5
D gene: NA
V gene: TRBV7-8
CDR3 DNA: TGTGCCAGCAGCTCTTCGTGGGCCTCCAATCAGCCCCAGCATTTT
CDR3 protein: CASSSSWASNQPQHF

clone size: NA
J gene: TRBJ1-3
D gene: NA
V gene: TRBV3-1/TRBV3-2
CDR3 DNA: TGTGCCAGCAGCCGAGGCGGGGTGTTCTCTGGAAACACCATATATTTT
CDR3 protein: CASSRGGVFSGNTIYF

clone size: NA
J gene: TRBJ1-2
D gene: NA
V gene: TRBV28
CDR3 DNA: TGTGCCAGCAGTCAAAACAGATATGGCTACACCTTC
CDR3 protein: CASSQNRYGYTF

clone size: few
J gene: TRBJ2-7
D gene: NA
V gene: TRBV3-1/TRBV3-2
CDR3 DNA: TGTGCCAGCAGCCAATTCCTAGTGTCCTACGAGCAGTACTTC
CDR3 protein: CASSQFLVSYEQYF

clone size: few
J gene: TRBJ2-3
D gene: NA
V gene: TRBV6-5
CDR3 DNA: TGTGCCAGCAATAGCCCTTTCGCCGGGACAGATACGCAGTATTTT
CDR3 protein: CASNSPFAGTDTQYF

clone size: NA
J gene: TRBJ1-1
D gene: TRBD1
V gene: TRBV5-1
CDR3 DNA: TGCGCCAGCAGCTTGAGGCAGGGGGCGGTTACTGAAGCTTTCTTT
CDR3 protein: CASSLRQGAVTEAFF

clone size: few
J gene: TRBJ2-1
D gene: TRBD2
V gene: TRBV4-1
CDR3 DNA: TGCGCCAGCAGCCAGGATCCCGGAACTAGCGGGAGGCGCAATGAGCAGTTCTTC
CDR3 protein: CASSQDPGTSGRRNEQFF

clone size: NA
J gene: TRBJ1-5
D gene: NA
V gene: TRBV4-1
CDR3 DNA: TGCGCCAGCAGCCAAGAAAGGGGTCAGGGTAGCAATCAGCCCCAGCATTTT
CDR3 protein: CASSQERGQGSNQPQHF

clone size: NA
J gene: TRBJ1-4
D gene: TRBD1
V gene: TRBV3-1/TRBV3-2
CDR3 DNA: TGTGCCAGCAGCCAAGGAAGGGGACAGGGTAATGAAAAACTGTTTTTT
CDR3 protein: CASSQGRGQGNEKLFF

clone size: once
J gene: TRBJ2-7
D gene: TRBD1
V gene: TRBV5-5
CDR3 DNA: TGTGCCAGCAGCACAAAGCCGGGACAGGGGTTTCACGAGCAGTACTTC
CDR3 protein: CASSTKPGQGFHEQYF

clone size: once
J gene: TRBJ2-1
D gene: NA
V gene: TRBV2
CDR3 DNA: TGTGCCAGCAGCCGGGACTCAGACAATGAGCAGTTCTTC
CDR3 protein: CASSRDSDNEQFF

clone size: NA
J gene: TRBJ2-3
D gene: TRBD2
V gene: TRBV7-7
CDR3 DNA: TGTGCTAGCAGCTTGTCTAGCGGGAGTTTAGATACGCAGTATTTT
CDR3 protein: CASSLSSGSLDTQYF

clone size: NA
J gene: TRBJ2-7
D gene: NA
V gene: TRBV10-2
CDR3 DNA: TGCGCCAGCAGTGAGACGGGAGCTGGGGAGCAGTACTTC
CDR3 protein: CASSETGAGEQYF

clone size: once
J gene: TRBJ1-3
D gene: NA
V gene: TRBV27
CDR3 DNA: TGTGCCAGCAGAACCGGGAACACCATATATTTT
CDR3 protein: CASRTGNTIYF

clone size: NA
J gene: TRBJ2-7
D gene: TRBD1
V gene: TRBV5-1
CDR3 DNA: TGCGCCAGCAGCCCTTCGGGACAGGGTATCAACGAGCAGTACTTC
CDR3 protein: CASSPSGQGINEQYF

clone size: once
J gene: TRBJ2-3
D gene: NA
V gene: TRBV5-1
CDR3 DNA: TGCGCCAGCAGCTCCAGGGGCACAGATACGCAGTATTTT
CDR3 protein: CASSSRGTDTQYF

clone size: few
J gene: TRBJ1-2
D gene: NA
V gene: TRBV5-1
CDR3 DNA: TGCGCCAGCAGCTTGGCTGAGGGTAACTATGGCTACACCTTC
CDR3 protein: CASSLAEGNYGYTF

clone size: NA
J gene: TRBJ2-7
D gene: NA
V gene: TRBV27
CDR3 DNA: TGTGCCAGCAGTGCCGACAGTTACGAGCAGTACTTC
CDR3 protein: CASSADSYEQYF

clone size: NA
J gene: TRBJ2-5
D gene: TRBD2
V gene: TRBV5-1
CDR3 DNA: TGCGCCAGCAGCTTGTTTCTAGCGGGTCAAGAGACCCAGTACTTC
CDR3 protein: CASSLFLAGQETQYF

clone size: NA
J gene: TRBJ2-1
D gene: NA
V gene: TRBV2
CDR3 DNA: TGTGCCACCGCGGATGTGCGTGATGAGCAGTTCTTC
CDR3 protein: CATADVRDEQFF

clone size: NA
J gene: TRBJ2-1
D gene: NA
V gene: TRBV19
CDR3 DNA: TGTGCCAGTAGCGGGTGGGGTGAGCTGGGGCCCCGTCGCTCCTACAATGAGCAGTTCTTC
CDR3 protein: CASSGWGELGPRRSYNEQFF

clone size: many
J gene: TRBJ2-1
D gene: TRBD2
V gene: TRBV5-4
CDR3 DNA: TGTGCCAGCACCATCCTGGGACTAGCGGGAGGGTATGAGCAGTTCTTC
CDR3 protein: CASTILGLAGGYEQFF

clone size: NA
J gene: TRBJ2-1
D gene: TRBD2
V gene: TRBV7-3
CDR3 DNA: TGTGCCAGCAGCTTAAGAGGTAGCGGGAGTGATTACAATGAGCAGTTCTTC
CDR3 protein: CASSLRGSGSDYNEQFF

clone size: NA
J gene: TRBJ1-2
D gene: NA
V gene: TRBV11-2
CDR3 DNA: TGTGCCAGCAGCTTAGGTCAGGACTATGGCTACACCTTC
CDR3 protein: CASSLGQDYGYTF

clone size: NA
J gene: TRBJ2-3
D gene: TRBD2
V gene: TRBV27
CDR3 DNA: TGTGCCAGCAGTTTTCGACTAGCGGGACATGGCACAGATACGCAGTATTTT
CDR3 protein: CASSFRLAGHGTDTQYF